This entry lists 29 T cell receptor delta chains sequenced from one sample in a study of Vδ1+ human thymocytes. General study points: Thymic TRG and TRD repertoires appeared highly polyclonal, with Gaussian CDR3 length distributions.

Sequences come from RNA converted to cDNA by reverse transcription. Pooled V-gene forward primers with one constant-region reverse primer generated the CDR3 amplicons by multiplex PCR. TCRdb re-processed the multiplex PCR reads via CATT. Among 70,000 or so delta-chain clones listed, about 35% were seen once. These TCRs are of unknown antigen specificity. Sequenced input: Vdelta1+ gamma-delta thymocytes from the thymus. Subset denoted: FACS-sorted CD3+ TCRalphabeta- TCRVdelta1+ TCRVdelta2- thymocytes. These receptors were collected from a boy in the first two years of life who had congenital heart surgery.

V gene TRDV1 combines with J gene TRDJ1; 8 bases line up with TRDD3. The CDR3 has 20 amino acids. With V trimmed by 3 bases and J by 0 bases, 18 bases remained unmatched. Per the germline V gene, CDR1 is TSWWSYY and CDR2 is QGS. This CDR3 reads CALGDRPSLVLGVNTDKLIF. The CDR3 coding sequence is TGTGCTCTTGGGGACCGGCCTTCACTCGTACTGGGGGTCAACACCGATAAACTCATCTTT.

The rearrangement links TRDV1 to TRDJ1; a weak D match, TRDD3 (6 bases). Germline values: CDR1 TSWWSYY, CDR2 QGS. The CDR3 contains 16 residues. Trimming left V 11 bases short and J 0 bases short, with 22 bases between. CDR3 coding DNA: TGTGCTATTCTGAATGGGGGTCCTCCTTACACCGATAAACTCATCTTT. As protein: CAILNGGPPYTDKLIF.

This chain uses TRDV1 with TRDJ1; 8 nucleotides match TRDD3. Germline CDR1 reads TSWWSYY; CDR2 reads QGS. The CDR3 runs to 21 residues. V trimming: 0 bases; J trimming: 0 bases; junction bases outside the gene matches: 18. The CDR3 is CALGELVAPPTGGSYTDKLIF. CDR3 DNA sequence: TGTGCTCTTGGGGAACTAGTGGCCCCCCCTACTGGGGGTTCGTACACCGATAAACTCATCTTT.

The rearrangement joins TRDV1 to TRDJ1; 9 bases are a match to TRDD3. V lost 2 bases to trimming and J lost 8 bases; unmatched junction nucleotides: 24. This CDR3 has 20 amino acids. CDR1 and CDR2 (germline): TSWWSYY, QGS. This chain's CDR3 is CALGEVLPNPIPWGYAKLIF. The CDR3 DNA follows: TGTGCTCTTGGGGAAGTCCTACCCAACCCCATCCCTTGGGGATACGCCAAACTCATCTTT.

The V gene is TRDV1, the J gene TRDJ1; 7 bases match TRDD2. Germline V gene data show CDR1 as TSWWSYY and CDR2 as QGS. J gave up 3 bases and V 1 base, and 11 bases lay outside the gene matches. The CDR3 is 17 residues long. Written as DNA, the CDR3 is TGTGCTCTTGGGGAACGCGGAATTCCTACCGAGGCCGATAAACTCATCTTT. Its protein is CALGERGIPTEADKLIF.

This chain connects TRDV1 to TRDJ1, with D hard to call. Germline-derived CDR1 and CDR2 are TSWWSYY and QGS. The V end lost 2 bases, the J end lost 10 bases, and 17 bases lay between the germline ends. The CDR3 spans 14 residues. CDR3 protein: CALGESLVVGPLIF. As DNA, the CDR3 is TGTGCTCTTGGGGAATCCCTGGTGGTGGGCCCACTCATCTTT.

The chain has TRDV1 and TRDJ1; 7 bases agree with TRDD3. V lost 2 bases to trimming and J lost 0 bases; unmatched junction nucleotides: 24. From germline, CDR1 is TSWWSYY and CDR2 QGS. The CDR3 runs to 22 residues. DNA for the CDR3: TGTGCTCTTGGGGAAACTTTCTCTCCACTGGGGAGTCCGGGACATGACACCGATAAACTCATCTTT. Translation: CALGETFSPLGSPGHDTDKLIF.

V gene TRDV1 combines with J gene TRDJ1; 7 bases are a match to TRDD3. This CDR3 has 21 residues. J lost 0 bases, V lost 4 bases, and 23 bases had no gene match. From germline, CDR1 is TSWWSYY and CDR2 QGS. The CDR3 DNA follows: TGTGCTCTTGGGGGACATCCTGGGTTGGGGGACCGAGCTGGGTACACCGATAAACTCATCTTT. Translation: CALGGHPGLGDRAGYTDKLIF.

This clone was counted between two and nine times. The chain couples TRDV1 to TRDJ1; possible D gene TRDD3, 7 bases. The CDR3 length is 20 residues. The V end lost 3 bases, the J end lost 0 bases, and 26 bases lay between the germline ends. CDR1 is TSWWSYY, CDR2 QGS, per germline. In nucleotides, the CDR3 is TGTGCTCTTGGGGAGCGACCCCGAGTTCCTAGGGGGATGAACACCGATAAACTCATCTTT. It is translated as CALGERPRVPRGMNTDKLIF.

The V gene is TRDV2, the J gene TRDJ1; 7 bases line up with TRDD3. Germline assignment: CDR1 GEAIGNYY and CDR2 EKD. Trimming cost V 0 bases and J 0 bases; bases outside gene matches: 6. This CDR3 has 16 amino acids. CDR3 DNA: TGTGCCTGTGACACCCCCAGGGGGGATTACACCGATAAACTCATCTTT. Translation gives CACDTPRGDYTDKLIF.

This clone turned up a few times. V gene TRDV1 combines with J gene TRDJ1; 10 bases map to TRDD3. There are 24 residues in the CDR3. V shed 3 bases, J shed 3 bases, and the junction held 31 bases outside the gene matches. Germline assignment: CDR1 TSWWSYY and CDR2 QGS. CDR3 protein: CALGDGGPTGLHWGIPASPDKLIF. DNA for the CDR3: TGTGCTCTTGGGGACGGGGGGCCTACGGGACTTCACTGGGGGATCCCTGCGTCCCCCGATAAACTCATCTTT.

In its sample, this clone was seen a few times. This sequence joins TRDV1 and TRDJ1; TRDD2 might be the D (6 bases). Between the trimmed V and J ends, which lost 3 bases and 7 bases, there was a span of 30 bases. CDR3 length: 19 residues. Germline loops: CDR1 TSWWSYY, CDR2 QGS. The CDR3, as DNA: TGTGCTCTTGGGGAGCCCCACTCCTACACCGAGTGGGGACTACTTAAACTCATCTTT. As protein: CALGEPHSYTEWGLLKLIF.

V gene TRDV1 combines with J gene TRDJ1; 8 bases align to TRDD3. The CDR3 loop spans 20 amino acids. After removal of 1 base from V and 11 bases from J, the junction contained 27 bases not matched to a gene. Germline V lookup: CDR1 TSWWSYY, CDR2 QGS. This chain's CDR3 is CALGEQVPLPPGGPHRVLIF. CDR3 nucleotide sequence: TGTGCTCTTGGGGAACAAGTCCCCCTTCCCCCTGGGGGACCCCATCGAGTTCTCATCTTT.

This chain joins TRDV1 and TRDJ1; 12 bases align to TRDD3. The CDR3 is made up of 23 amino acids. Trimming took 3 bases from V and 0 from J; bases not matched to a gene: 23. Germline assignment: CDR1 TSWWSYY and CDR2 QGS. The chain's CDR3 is CALGEIFRQLGDTPPGNTDKLIF. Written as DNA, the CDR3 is TGTGCTCTTGGGGAGATATTCCGACAACTGGGGGATACCCCCCCTGGAAACACCGATAAACTCATCTTT.

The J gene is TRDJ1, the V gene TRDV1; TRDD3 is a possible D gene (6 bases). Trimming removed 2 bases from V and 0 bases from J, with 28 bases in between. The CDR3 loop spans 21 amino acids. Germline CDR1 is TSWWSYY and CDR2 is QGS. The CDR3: CALGEEGLRGGNRMYTDKLIF. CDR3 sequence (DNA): TGTGCTCTTGGGGAAGAAGGACTACGTGGGGGGAACCGAATGTACACCGATAAACTCATCTTT.

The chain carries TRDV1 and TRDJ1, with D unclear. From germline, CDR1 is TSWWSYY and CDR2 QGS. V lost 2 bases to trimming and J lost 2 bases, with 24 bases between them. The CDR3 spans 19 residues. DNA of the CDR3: TGTGCTCTTGGGGAAGACTCTCCCCCCCGAGGGTCGCCTACCGATAAACTCATCTTT. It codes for CALGEDSPPRGSPTDKLIF.

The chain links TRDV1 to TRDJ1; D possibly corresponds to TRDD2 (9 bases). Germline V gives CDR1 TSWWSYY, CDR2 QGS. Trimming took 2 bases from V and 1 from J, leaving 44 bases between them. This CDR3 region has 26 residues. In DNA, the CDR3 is TGTGCTCTTGGGGAAAGTGGCCCTTCCTACGAGTACTGGGGGGTCTCAACACAACGCCTCACCGATAAACTCATCTTT. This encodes CALGESGPSYEYWGVSTQRLTDKLIF.

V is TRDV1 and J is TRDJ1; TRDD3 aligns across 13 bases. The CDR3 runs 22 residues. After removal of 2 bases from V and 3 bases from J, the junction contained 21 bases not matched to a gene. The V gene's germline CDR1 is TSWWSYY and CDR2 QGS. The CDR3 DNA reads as TGTGCTCTTGGGGAATGCCCCACTGCGTGGTTACTGGGGGATACGCTTCCCGATAAACTCATCTTT. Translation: CALGECPTAWLLGDTLPDKLIF.

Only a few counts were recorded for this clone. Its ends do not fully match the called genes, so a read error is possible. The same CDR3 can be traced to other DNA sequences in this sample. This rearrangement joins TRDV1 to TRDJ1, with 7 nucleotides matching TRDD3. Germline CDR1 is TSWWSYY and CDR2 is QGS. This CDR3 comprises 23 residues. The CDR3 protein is CALGERVRLTGDGARGNTDKLIF. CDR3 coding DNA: TGTGCCCTTGGGGAACGAGTCCGCCTTACTGGGGATGGTGCCCGGGGAAATACCGATAAACTCATCTTT.

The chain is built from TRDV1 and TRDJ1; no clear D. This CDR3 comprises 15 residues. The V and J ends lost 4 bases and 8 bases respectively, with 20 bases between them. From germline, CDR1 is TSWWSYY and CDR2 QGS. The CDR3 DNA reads TGTGCTCTTGGGGTCAAGATCAGGGAGGAGCGCAAACTCATCTTT. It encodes CALGVKIREERKLIF.

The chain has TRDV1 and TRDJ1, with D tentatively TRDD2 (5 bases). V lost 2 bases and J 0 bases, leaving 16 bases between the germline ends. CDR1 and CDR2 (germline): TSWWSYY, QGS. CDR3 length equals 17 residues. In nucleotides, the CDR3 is TGTGCTCTTGGGGAAACACGAGTCCTTCGTTACACCGATAAACTCATCTTT. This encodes CALGETRVLRYTDKLIF.

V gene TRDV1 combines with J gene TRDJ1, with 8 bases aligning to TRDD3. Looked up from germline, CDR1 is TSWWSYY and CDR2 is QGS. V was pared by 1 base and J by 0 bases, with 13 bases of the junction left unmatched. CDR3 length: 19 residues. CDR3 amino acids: CALGERSGLGVLYTDKLIF. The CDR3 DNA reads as TGTGCTCTTGGGGAACGCTCCGGACTGGGGGTATTGTACACCGATAAACTCATCTTT.

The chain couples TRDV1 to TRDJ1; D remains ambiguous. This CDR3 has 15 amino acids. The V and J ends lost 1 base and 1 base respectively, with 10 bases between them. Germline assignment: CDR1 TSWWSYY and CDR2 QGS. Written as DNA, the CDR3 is TGTGCTCTTGGGGAACGGTGGGCAGGCACCGATAAACTCATCTTT. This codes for CALGERWAGTDKLIF.

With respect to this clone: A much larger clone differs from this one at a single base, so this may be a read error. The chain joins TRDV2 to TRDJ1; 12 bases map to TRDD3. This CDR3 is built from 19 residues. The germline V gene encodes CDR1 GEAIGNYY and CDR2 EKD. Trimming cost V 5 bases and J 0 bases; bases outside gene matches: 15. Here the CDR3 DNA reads TGTGCCTGTGCCACTCCCGTACTGGGGGATACATACTACACCGATAAACTCATCTTT. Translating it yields CACATPVLGDTYYTDKLIF.

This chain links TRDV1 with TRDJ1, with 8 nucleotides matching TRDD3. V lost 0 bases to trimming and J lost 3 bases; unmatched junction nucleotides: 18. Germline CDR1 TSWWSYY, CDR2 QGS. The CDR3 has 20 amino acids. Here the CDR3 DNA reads TGTGCTCTTGGGGAACTTGTTGTGTGGAACCCGCTGGGGGACCCCGATAAACTCATCTTT. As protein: CALGELVVWNPLGDPDKLIF.

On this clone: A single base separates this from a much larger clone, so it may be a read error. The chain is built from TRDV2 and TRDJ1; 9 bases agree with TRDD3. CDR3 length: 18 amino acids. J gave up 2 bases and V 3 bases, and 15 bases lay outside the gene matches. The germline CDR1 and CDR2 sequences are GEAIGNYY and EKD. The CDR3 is CACDLNLLGDLETDKLIF. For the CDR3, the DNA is TGTGCCTGTGACTTAAATCTACTGGGGGACCTAGAGACCGATAAACTCATCTTT.

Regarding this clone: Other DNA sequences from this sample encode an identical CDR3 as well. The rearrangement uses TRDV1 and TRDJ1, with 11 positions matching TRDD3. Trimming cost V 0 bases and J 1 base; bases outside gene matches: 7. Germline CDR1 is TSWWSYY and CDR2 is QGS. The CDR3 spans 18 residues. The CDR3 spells CALGELIAGGYSTDKLIF. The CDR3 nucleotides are TGTGCTCTTGGGGAACTCATTGCTGGGGGATACAGCACCGATAAACTCATCTTT.

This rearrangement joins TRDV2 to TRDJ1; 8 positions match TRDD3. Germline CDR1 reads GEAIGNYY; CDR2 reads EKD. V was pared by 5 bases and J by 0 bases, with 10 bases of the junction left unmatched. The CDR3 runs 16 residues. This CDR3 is CACATIAGGDTDKLIF. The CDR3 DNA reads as TGTGCCTGTGCAACAATTGCTGGGGGAGACACCGATAAACTCATCTTT.

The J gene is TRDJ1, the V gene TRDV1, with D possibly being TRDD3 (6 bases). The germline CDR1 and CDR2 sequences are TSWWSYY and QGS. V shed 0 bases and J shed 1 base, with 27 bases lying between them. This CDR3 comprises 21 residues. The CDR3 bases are TGTGCTCTTGGGGAACTATCTCCCCTACGAAGGGGATCCCCGATCACCGATAAACTCATCTTT. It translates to CALGELSPLRRGSPITDKLIF.